A single sample gave rise to the 3 T cell receptor beta chains below, sequenced in a study of blood T cell repertoires in COVID-19. Sequencing was performed with immunoSEQ multiplex PCR; in TCRdb, only in-frame clones are kept and a portion is missing. The top ten hold approximately 18% of the sample, which has roughly 150,000 clones, 65% to 85% seen once. Sequenced input: peripheral blood. These receptors came from a woman in her 70s who had recovered from COVID-19.

The V call is TRBV4-2, the J call TRBJ2-7, with TRBD2 as a possible D gene (7 bases). The germline V gene encodes CDR1 LGHNA and CDR2 YNFKEQ. The V gene lost 2 bases and the J gene lost 2 bases, with 13 bases spanning the gap. This CDR3 is 15 amino acids long. The CDR3 bases are TGTGCCAGCAGCCAACAACCCGGGGGGCCCTACGAGCAGTACTTC. This codes for CASSQQPGGPYEQYF.

The CDR3 DNA reads as TGTGCCAGCAGTTTAGCCGGGACTAGCGTATACGAGCAGTACTTC. This gives the protein CASSLAGTSVYEQYF. V gene TRBV27 combines with J gene TRBJ2-7; the match to TRBD2 covers 10 bases. CDR1 MNHEY and CDR2 SMNVEV come from the germline V gene (reference sequence). The CDR3 is made up of 15 amino acids. The junction had 5 bases not matched to a gene; V was cut back by 2 bases and J by 4 bases.

The CDR3 protein is CASSLSRREQFF. CDR3 DNA: TGCGCCAGCAGCTTGTCTAGGCGGGAGCAGTTCTTC. This chain connects TRBV5-1 to TRBJ2-1; no definite D call. This CDR3 is 12 amino acids long. Per germline, CDR1 SGHRS and CDR2 YFSETQ. V dropped 1 base and J dropped 10 bases, with 9 bases sitting between them.